This T cell receptor (beta chain) was sequenced during a study of T cells in Graves' hyperthyroidism and ophthalmopathy (dated by TCRdb to the late 2010s). With respect to the entire study: Peripheral blood samples were taken at initial diagnosis, before any treatment was given. To identify TCR V-J signatures that set the groups apart, the researchers used a discovery cohort of more than 95 patients, made up of approximately 43 with Graves' ophthalmopathy and some 55 with stable Graves' hyperthyroidism. An independent validation cohort of about 19 hyperthyroidism patients and 15 or so patients who later progressed to ophthalmopathy tested prospective prediction of ophthalmopathy. The roughly 100 discovery patients were randomly divided into training and test sets at a 7:3 ratio. In addition, the study compared T-cell repertoires in thyroid tissue and in blood from six Graves' hyperthyroidism patients. Following sampling, methimazole starting at 30 mg daily was given to hyperthyroidism patients, and high-dose intravenous methylprednisolone was given to ophthalmopathy patients. TCR Vbeta CDR3 sequencing of approximately 140 peripheral blood samples (fewer than 45 ophthalmopathy, about 80 hyperthyroidism and roughly 17 progressor patients) is reported in the paper.

This clonotype has at least ten counts. Its antigen is unknown. No much larger clone exists at a distance of one base, and base qualities are not known. Ophthalmopathy patients had moderately to severely active disease, Clinical Activity Score of at least 3, NOSPECS grade of at least 4, and duration under 3 months. Any patient with an uncontrolled infection, another autoimmune disease, pregnancy or lactation was excluded. Clinical symptoms, serum thyroxine and TRAb, thyroid ultrasound, and orbital computed tomography formed the basis for the diagnoses. PBMCs were separated from over 9 ml of fresh peripheral blood using Ficoll-Paque density gradient centrifugation. Total RNA was extracted with Trizol reagent, and quality was checked on an Agilent 2100 Bioanalyzer. What the work shows at the level of the full study, not this receptor alone: Blood samples also contained most of the expanded thyroid clonotypes (frequency above 0.001), which suggests that blood repertoires may reflect thyroid immune responses. Sample size was not statistically predetermined, and investigators were not blinded to group allocation. A 13 V-J signature model separated ophthalmopathy from stable hyperthyroidism, with over 85% sensitivity and about 81% specificity in cross-validation and 80%/75% in testing. During validation, the model predicted progression to ophthalmopathy a median of around six months ahead of onset, with almost 71% sensitivity and 72.22% specificity.

The TCR beta CDR3 regions were amplified from RNA transcripts. The TCR CDR3 was subjected to a first round of RT-PCR using the HTBI primer set and the Qiagen OneStep RT-PCR kit. Libraries were constructed in a second round of multiplex PCR, after which size selection and purification were carried out. Sequencing of the libraries was done on an Illumina HiSeq2000 using paired-end 100 bp reads. From the authors' description of their analysis: SOAPnuke was used to process the raw data, with reads discarded if the reads contained adapters or uncalled bases, had a mean Phred below 15, or lacked an exact constant-primer or identifier match. High-quality paired reads were merged using COPE v1.2.5, and each unique nucleotide sequence was defined as a clonotype. Clonotypes were aligned to IMGT TRBV, TRBD and TRBJ reference segments using MiTCR v1.1. The analysis was restricted to V-J combinations with a frequency above 0.0001, which together covered approximately 99% of the repertoires. A TCS score was defined as the ratio between F50 (clonal expansion) and ExV (chaos), using BLOSUM62-based TCRdist between CDR3 peptides within each V-J. Welch's t-statistics and random forest reduced 500 to 650 V-J features to roughly 13, which were used in a naive Bayes classifier (R e1071). TCRdb trimmed public reads at Q25 via fastp, called clones via MiXCR and kept in-frame beta chains. Every distinct CDR3 protein forms one entry, paired with its most common genes and DNA. The V and J calls were determined by TCRdb, not by the authors. Recorded for this sample are approximately 520,000 distinct CDR3 sequences; roughly a quarter of them occurred a single time. The top ten hold approximately 11% of the sample.

The source material was blood. The TCR originated in a woman under 40 with Graves' ophthalmopathy.

CDR3 loop: CASSEHTYRGSQGYTF. The DNA reads TGTGCCAGCAGTGAGCACACGTACAGGGGATCGCAGGGCTACACCTTC. This chain joins TRBV6-1 to TRBJ1-2; TRBD1 aligns with 7 central bases. Relative to germline, V is missing 3 bases and J is missing 8 bases, with 15 bases of the junction outside any gene match. Reading from cysteine to phenylalanine, the CDR3 counts 16 amino acids. Just CDR3 DNA is preserved here, 48 bases in frame from base 1. CDR1 MNHNS and CDR2 SASEGT are derived from the germline V gene.